This T cell receptor beta chain stems from a study of T-cell reconstitution after alpha-beta-depleted transplantation in children. Study conclusions and caveats: The main origin of T-cell counts and diversity one year after transplant was newly produced T cells. Surviving recipient cells, namely T cells and thymic progenitors, were the source of high day-60 TCRbeta diversity in some patients.

The germline gives CDR1 MNHEY, CDR2 SVGEGT. The CDR3 is 15 residues long. With V trimmed by 4 bases and J by 4 bases, 5 bases remained unmatched. This clonotype showed up just a few times. Its antigen is currently unknown. Unique molecular identifiers were used in preparing the TCRbeta library. TCRdb fed the PCR reads into MiXCR, producing one record per CDR3 protein. The sample includes over 150,000 distinct CDR3 sequences, just under 6.5% seen only once; the top ten take around 4.3%. This specimen was PBMCs, taken before TCRalphabeta/CD19-depleted stem cell transplant. The clonotype was recovered from a girl in the first two years of life with combined immunodeficiency, due to receive a stem cell transplant. J is TRBJ2-3 and V is TRBV6-2 or TRBV6-3; TRBD2 aligns across 10 bases. This CDR3 is CASSSSGGAADTQYF. The CDR3 DNA reads as TGTGCCAGCAGTTCGAGCGGGGGGGCCGCAGATACGCAGTATTTT.